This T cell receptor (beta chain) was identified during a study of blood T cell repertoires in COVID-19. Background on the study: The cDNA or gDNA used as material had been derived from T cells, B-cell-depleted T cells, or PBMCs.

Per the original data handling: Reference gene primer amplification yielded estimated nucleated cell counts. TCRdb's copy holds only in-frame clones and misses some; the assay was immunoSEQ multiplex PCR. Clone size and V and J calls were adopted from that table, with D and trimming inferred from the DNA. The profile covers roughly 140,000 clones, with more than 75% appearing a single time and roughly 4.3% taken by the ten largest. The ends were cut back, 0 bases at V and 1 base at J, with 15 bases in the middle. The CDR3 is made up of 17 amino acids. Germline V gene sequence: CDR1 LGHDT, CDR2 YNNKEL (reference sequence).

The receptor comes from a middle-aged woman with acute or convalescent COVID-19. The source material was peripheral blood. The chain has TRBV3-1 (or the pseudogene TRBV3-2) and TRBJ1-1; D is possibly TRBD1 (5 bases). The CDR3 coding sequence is TGTGCCAGCAGCCAAGATCTAGGATACAGGAGGAACACTGAAGCTTTCTTT. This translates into CASSQDLGYRRNTEAFF.